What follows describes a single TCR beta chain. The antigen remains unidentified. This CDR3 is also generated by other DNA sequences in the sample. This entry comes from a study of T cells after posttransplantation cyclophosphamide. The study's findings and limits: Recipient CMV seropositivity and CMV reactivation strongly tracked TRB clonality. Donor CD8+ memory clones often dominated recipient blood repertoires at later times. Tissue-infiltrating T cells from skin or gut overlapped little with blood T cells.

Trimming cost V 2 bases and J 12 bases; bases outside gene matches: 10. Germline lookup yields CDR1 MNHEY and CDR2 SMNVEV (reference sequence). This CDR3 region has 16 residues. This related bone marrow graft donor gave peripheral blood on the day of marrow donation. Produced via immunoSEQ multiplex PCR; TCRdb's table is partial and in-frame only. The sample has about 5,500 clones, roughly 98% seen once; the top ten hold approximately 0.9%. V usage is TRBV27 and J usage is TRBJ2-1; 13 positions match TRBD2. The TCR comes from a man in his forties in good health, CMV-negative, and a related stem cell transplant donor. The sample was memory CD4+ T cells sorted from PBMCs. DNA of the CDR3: TGTGCCAGCAGTTTACATCGCGGACTAGCGGGAGTCGGGCAGTTCTTC. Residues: CASSLHRGLAGVGQFF.